This TCR beta chain originates from a study of cytomegalovirus exposure and HLA in healthy donors. The PCR had 60 Vbeta and 13 Jbeta primers. Authors' methods: Counted up in a later analysis, unique TCR beta chains came to some 80 million, with some 11 million shared. The method was immunoSEQ multiplex PCR; TCRdb's version includes in-frame clones alone and lacks a portion of them. V, J and clone size are those of that table, while D and trimming were read from the DNA. The table includes 100,000 to 150,000 clones, roughly 75% detected once. The CDR3 covers 19 residues. CDR1 is LGHNA, CDR2 YSLEER, per germline. The germline V and J ends were trimmed by 1 base and 3 bases, with 23 bases remaining between them.

The clonotype originates from a man in his thirties or forties in good health and CMV-seropositive. The rearrangement joins TRBV4-3 to TRBJ2-3; tentatively, D is TRBD1 (6 bases). Material for sequencing was PBMCs. CDR3 sequence reads: CASSQVLSPETGLTDTQYF. DNA for the CDR3: TGCGCCAGCAGCCAAGTGTTGAGTCCGGAAACAGGGTTGACAGATACGCAGTATTTT.